These T cell receptor beta chains were read from a single sample in a study of cytomegalovirus exposure and HLA in healthy donors. The method was immunoSEQ multiplex PCR; TCRdb's version includes in-frame clones alone and lacks a portion of them. The table shows 45,000 to 55,000 clones, with 55% to 65% occurring only once. Sequenced sample: PBMCs. The receptors come from a human donor in good health. CDR3s include the opening cysteine and the closing phenylalanine or tryptophan. A D gene is named only where the DNA matches it firmly. Size tells how often a clone was seen (once, few, many) or the class of an expanded clone, and some rows leave it out.

v_gene: TRBV9
j_gene: TRBJ2-1
d_gene: TRBD2
abundance: NA
CDR3aa: CASSSTASGGSYNEQFF
CDR3nt: TGTGCCAGCAGCTCAACAGCGAGCGGGGGGTCGTACAATGAGCAGTTCTTC

v_gene: TRBV9
j_gene: TRBJ2-7
d_gene: TRBD1
abundance: few
CDR3aa: CASSVVGDRNYEQYF
CDR3nt: TGTGCCAGCAGCGTAGTTGGGGACAGGAATTACGAGCAGTACTTC

v_gene: TRBV6-5
j_gene: TRBJ2-7
d_gene: TRBD1
abundance: NA
CDR3aa: CASSYSDRVGYEQYF
CDR3nt: TGTGCCAGCAGTTACTCGGACAGGGTGGGCTACGAGCAGTACTTC

v_gene: TRBV7-3
j_gene: TRBJ2-1
d_gene: NA
abundance: NA
CDR3aa: CASSPTSQGLGYNEQFF
CDR3nt: TGTGCCAGCAGCCCTACATCTCAGGGGCTAGGGTACAATGAGCAGTTCTTC

v_gene: TRBV10-3
j_gene: TRBJ2-7
d_gene: TRBD1
abundance: few
CDR3aa: CAISDPGTGPQTYEQYF
CDR3nt: TGTGCCATCAGTGATCCCGGGACAGGGCCTCAGACCTACGAGCAGTACTTC

v_gene: TRBV5-1
j_gene: TRBJ2-5
d_gene: TRBD1
abundance: NA
CDR3aa: CASSKGQGPETQYF
CDR3nt: TGCGCCAGCAGCAAAGGACAGGGTCCCGAGACCCAGTACTTC

v_gene: TRBV30
j_gene: TRBJ1-3
d_gene: NA
abundance: NA
CDR3aa: CAWSTRVGGNTIYF
CDR3nt: TGTGCCTGGAGTACCAGGGTCGGTGGAAACACCATATATTTT

v_gene: TRBV7-2
j_gene: TRBJ1-5
d_gene: NA
abundance: NA
CDR3aa: CASSSNRDQPQHF
CDR3nt: TGTGCCAGCAGCTCAAATAGAGATCAGCCCCAGCATTTT

v_gene: TRBV7-2
j_gene: TRBJ1-5
d_gene: TRBD1
abundance: NA
CDR3aa: CASSFQGDGPQHF
CDR3nt: TGTGCCAGCAGCTTTCAGGGGGATGGGCCCCAGCATTTT

v_gene: TRBV5-1
j_gene: TRBJ2-2
d_gene: TRBD1
abundance: NA
CDR3aa: CASSLGQGASTGELFF
CDR3nt: TGCGCCAGCAGCCTAGGACAGGGGGCGAGCACCGGGGAGCTGTTTTTT

v_gene: TRBV29-1
j_gene: TRBJ1-4
d_gene: NA
abundance: NA
CDR3aa: CSVKWGPVATNEKLFF
CDR3nt: TGCAGCGTGAAATGGGGGCCCGTTGCAACTAATGAAAAACTGTTTTTT

v_gene: TRBV7-2
j_gene: TRBJ1-5
d_gene: NA
abundance: NA
CDR3aa: CASSLMAAGSNQPQHF
CDR3nt: TGTGCCAGCAGCCTGATGGCAGCGGGAAGCAATCAGCCCCAGCATTTT

v_gene: TRBV19
j_gene: TRBJ2-7
d_gene: NA
abundance: NA
CDR3aa: CASSSRDKPYEQYF
CDR3nt: TGTGCCAGTAGTTCCCGGGACAAGCCCTACGAGCAGTACTTC

v_gene: TRBV7-2
j_gene: TRBJ2-2
d_gene: NA
abundance: once
CDR3aa: CASGLGGASTGELFF
CDR3nt: TGTGCCAGCGGCCTGGGGGGGGCTAGCACCGGGGAGCTGTTTTTT

v_gene: TRBV28
j_gene: TRBJ2-7
d_gene: NA
abundance: few
CDR3aa: CASGGLSSYEQYF
CDR3nt: TGTGCCAGCGGGGGCCTTAGCTCCTACGAGCAGTACTTC